This T cell receptor beta chain was identified during a study of beta chain features in type 1 diabetes (dated by TCRdb to between 2018 and 2020). With respect to the entire study: Mean age, gender distribution, total cell number and subset yield did not differ between patients and healthy donors. Naive and central memory subsets were obtained from all 28 donors, but regulatory and stem cell-like memory subsets were isolated from only 8 patients and roughly eight healthy donors. A total of 107,917,701 sorted cells were examined across all samples, and the number of cells per subset was strongly correlated with RNA yield. In the study, TCRB repertoires of sorted circulating CD4+ T cell subsets from recently diagnosed type 1 diabetes patients were compared with those of matched healthy donors.

Summary of the overall study and its limitations: PCR might favor shorter templates, but patient and control samples were amplified and corrected together, so any skew would affect both groups equally. Because cDNA was sequenced instead of genomic DNA, highly expressing activated cells could be over-represented, though the groups showed no difference in activation or CD3 levels. Only small numbers of individuals were included in the HLA sub-analyses, which left unresolved whether HLA type had any influence on TCRB rearrangement. A moderate but significant shortening of TCRB CDR3 length was observed in type 1 diabetes patients in all four CD4+ subsets. Fewer insertions and more nucleotide deletions at VDJ recombination sites were observed in patients with type 1 diabetes, implying thymic rearrangement abnormalities. Naive, central memory and regulatory TCRB repertoires appeared more similar among patients than among healthy donors.

Each donor gave one peripheral blood draw, averaging roughly 120 mL, which was collected into heparinised tubes. A BD FACSAria II and a panel including CD45RO, CCR7, CD25, CD127, CD95 and CD27 were used to sort naive, central memory, regulatory and stem cell-like memory CD4+ T cells. Purity was above 95% for every sorted population. PBMCs were separated immediately by Lymphoprep density gradient centrifugation and were stained directly, without being cultured. To minimize batch effects, samples were stained and sorted in pairs, one healthy donor with one patient per experiment. The entire isolated RNA was reverse transcribed using the High Capacity cDNA Reverse Transcription Kit, and thus expressed TCRB transcripts were sequenced. Deep immunoSEQ sequencing was performed on naive, central memory and regulatory T cell samples, with an average of around 3.5 million total reads per sample. Sorted cells were lysed in RLT buffer, and RNA was extracted using DNase-treated RNeasy Micro or Mini kits according to cell number. Each cell subset was processed separately to prevent cross-contamination, with patient and healthy donor samples processed together. TCRB sequences were amplified from cDNA with the immunoSEQ multiplex PCR, producing 87-bp fragments spanning the CDR3 region. Amplicons were sequenced on the Illumina HiSeq platform. The published analysis was carried out like this. Synthetic template baselines were used to correct PCR bias computationally, reads within Hamming distance 2 were collapsed together, and singletons that could not be merged were discarded. Reads were aligned against IMGT to assign V, D and J genes, CDR3 length and insertions or deletions at six rearrangement sites. Within each subset, clonotype counts were normalized to sorted cell number, after which true diversity and Gini coefficients were computed with the tcR R package. The overlap coefficient, calculated on TCRB nucleotide sequences, was used to quantify repertoire sharing. TCRdb provides this immuneACCESS table in a form limited to in-frame rearrangements. Some clones are lacking; in checked studies, under half of them reflect an unresolved V gene, and why the rest are absent is not known. V and J calls and clone size are as listed in that table; D and trimming were resolved from the DNA. This sample comprises a few hundred thousand clones, over 9% of them detected only once. The biggest ten clones account for about 0.6% of the sample.

As to this clone: Its target antigen remains unknown. There are no base qualities to consult, and no much larger clone falls within one base.

This receptor was taken from a young man with type 1 diabetes. Sequencing was performed on central memory CD4+ T cells from blood.

CDR3 loop: CASRLSVNTEAFF. In nucleotides, the sequence is TGTGCCAGCAGGCTCTCAGTGAACACTGAAGCTTTCTTT. The chain is assembled from TRBV6-1 and TRBJ1-1, with the D gene call left open. Trimming removed 6 bases from V and 0 bases from J, leaving 8 bases between the germline ends. From the cysteine up to the phenylalanine, the CDR3 has a length of 13 residues. CDR3 DNA only is kept here, 39 bases in frame from base 1. CDR1 and CDR2, looked up from the germline V gene, are MNHNS and SASEGT.